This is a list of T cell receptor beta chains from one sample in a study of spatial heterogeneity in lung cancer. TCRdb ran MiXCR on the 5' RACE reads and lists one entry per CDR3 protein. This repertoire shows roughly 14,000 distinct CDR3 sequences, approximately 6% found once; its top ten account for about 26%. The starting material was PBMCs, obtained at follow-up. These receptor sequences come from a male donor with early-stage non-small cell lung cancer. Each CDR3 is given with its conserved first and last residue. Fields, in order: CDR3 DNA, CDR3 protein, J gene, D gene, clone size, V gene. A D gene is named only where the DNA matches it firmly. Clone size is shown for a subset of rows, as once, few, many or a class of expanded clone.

cdr3_nt: TGTGCCAGCAGTTTAGGGATGAGCGGGAGCGGCAGGGGAGATACGCAGTATTTT
cdr3_aa: CASSLGMSGSGRGDTQYF
j_call: TRBJ2-3
d_call: TRBD2
clone_size: many
v_call: TRBV27

cdr3_nt: TGTGCCAGCAGTTTCCCCAGGGACCCCTCCTACGAGCAGTACTTC
cdr3_aa: CASSFPRDPSYEQYF
j_call: TRBJ2-7
d_call: -
clone_size: many
v_call: TRBV28

cdr3_nt: TGTGCCAGCGGGCCGGGAGTGTCTTACAATGAGCAGTTCTTC
cdr3_aa: CASGPGVSYNEQFF
j_call: TRBJ2-1
d_call: -
clone_size: many
v_call: TRBV12-3/TRBV12-4

cdr3_nt: TGTGCCAGCAGAGAAGGACAGTTCGAAGAGACCCAGTACTTC
cdr3_aa: CASREGQFEETQYF
j_call: TRBJ2-5
d_call: -
clone_size: -
v_call: TRBV7-8

cdr3_nt: TGTGCCAGCAGCGGGACTAGCACAGATACGCAGTATTTT
cdr3_aa: CASSGTSTDTQYF
j_call: TRBJ2-3
d_call: -
clone_size: many
v_call: TRBV9

cdr3_nt: TGTGCCAGCAGCCCCAACTACCTCACCGGGGAGCTGTTTTTT
cdr3_aa: CASSPNYLTGELFF
j_call: TRBJ2-2
d_call: -
clone_size: many
v_call: TRBV6-2/TRBV6-3

cdr3_nt: TGTGCCAGCAGCCCCAGACTAAAGAACACCGGGGAGCTGTTTTTT
cdr3_aa: CASSPRLKNTGELFF
j_call: TRBJ2-2
d_call: -
clone_size: few
v_call: TRBV2

cdr3_nt: TGTGCCACCAGCAGAGAGCAAGGCACCGGGGAGCTGTTTTTT
cdr3_aa: CATSREQGTGELFF
j_call: TRBJ2-2
d_call: -
clone_size: many
v_call: TRBV15

cdr3_nt: TGTGCCAGCAGTTTCGCCACAGGGGTGACTGAAGCTTTCTTT
cdr3_aa: CASSFATGVTEAFF
j_call: TRBJ1-1
d_call: TRBD1
clone_size: many
v_call: TRBV12-3/TRBV12-4

cdr3_nt: TGTGCCAGCAGGGGAAAGGCTCGGGGAGAGACCCAGTACTTC
cdr3_aa: CASRGKARGETQYF
j_call: TRBJ2-5
d_call: -
clone_size: many
v_call: TRBV28